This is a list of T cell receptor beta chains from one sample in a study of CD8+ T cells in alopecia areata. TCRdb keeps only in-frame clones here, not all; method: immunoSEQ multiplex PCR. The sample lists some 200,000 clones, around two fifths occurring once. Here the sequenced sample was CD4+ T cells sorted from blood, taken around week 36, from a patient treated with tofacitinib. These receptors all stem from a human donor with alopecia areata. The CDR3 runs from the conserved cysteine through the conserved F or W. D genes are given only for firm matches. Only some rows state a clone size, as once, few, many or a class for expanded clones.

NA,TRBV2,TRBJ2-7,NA,CASSEWDPIGEQYF,TGTGCCAGCAGTGAATGGGACCCTATTGGAGAGCAGTACTTC
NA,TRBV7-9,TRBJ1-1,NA,CASSFRRDTEAFF,TGTGCCAGCAGCTTTCGGAGGGACACTGAAGCTTTCTTT
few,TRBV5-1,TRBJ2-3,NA,CASSPGQNTDTQYF,TGCGCCAGCAGCCCCGGACAGAACACAGATACGCAGTATTTT
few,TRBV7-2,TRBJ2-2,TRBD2,CASTSGFGELFF,TGTGCCTCGACTAGCGGGTTCGGGGAGCTGTTTTTT
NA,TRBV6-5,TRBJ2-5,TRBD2,CASRISGLFGTQYF,TGTGCCAGCAGGATTAGCGGGTTGTTCGGGACCCAGTACTTC
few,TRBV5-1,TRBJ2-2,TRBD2,CASTGLAGTGELFF,TGCGCCAGCACCGGACTAGCGGGAACCGGGGAGCTGTTTTTT
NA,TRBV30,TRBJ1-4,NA,CAWSVGSEKLFF,TGTGCCTGGAGTGTAGGTAGTGAAAAACTGTTTTTT
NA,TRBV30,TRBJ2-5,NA,CAWSVSKTQYF,TGTGCCTGGAGTGTGAGTAAGACCCAGTACTTC
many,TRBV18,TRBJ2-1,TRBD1,CASSFDRGGNFEQFF,TGTGCCAGCTCCTTCGACAGGGGCGGCAATTTTGAGCAGTTCTTC
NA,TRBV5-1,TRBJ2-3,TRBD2,CASAPREYSTDTQYF,TGCGCCAGCGCTCCGCGGGAGTATAGCACAGATACGCAGTATTTT
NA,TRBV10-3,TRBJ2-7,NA,CAISPRGPYEQYF,TGTGCCATCAGTCCCCGGGGGCCCTACGAGCAGTACTTC
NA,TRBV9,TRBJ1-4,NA,CASSAGIGTEANEKLFF,TGTGCCAGCAGCGCTGGGATTGGAACTGAGGCTAATGAAAAACTGTTTTTT
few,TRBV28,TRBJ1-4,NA,CASSLGGRRKLFF,TGTGCCAGCAGTTTAGGAGGACGACGAAAACTGTTTTTT
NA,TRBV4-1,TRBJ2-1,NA,CASSHGGSGLYNEQFF,TGCGCCAGCAGTCACGGGGGTAGCGGTCTCTACAATGAGCAGTTCTTC
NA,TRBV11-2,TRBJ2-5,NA,CASSLGAGGDGETQYF,TGTGCCAGCAGCTTAGGCGCAGGAGGGGATGGAGAGACCCAGTACTTC
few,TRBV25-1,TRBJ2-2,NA,CASKGSGELFF,TGTGCCAGCAAAGGCTCCGGGGAGCTGTTTTTT
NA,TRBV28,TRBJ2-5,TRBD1,CASSSSGQGQETQYF,TGTGCCAGCAGTTCCTCCGGACAGGGCCAAGAGACCCAGTACTTC
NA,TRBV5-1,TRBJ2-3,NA,CASSLPGRTSADTQYF,TGCGCCAGCAGCCTGCCGGGTAGAACCTCCGCAGATACGCAGTATTTT
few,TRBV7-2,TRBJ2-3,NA,CASSRPQGVVSVDTQYF,TGTGCCAGCAGCCGCCCACAGGGAGTGGTGTCGGTCGATACGCAGTATTTT
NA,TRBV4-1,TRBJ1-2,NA,CASSQASDRNVGYTF,TGCGCCAGCAGCCAAGCTTCCGACAGGAACGTCGGCTACACCTTC
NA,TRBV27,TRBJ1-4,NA,CASSWQGGEKLFF,TGTGCCAGCAGTTGGCAGGGTGGTGAAAAACTGTTTTTT
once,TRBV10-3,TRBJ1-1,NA,CATAGAMNTEAFF,TGTGCCACGGCAGGGGCCATGAACACTGAAGCTTTCTTT
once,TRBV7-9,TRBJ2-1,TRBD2,CASSFDRGGLAGIDNEQFF,TGTGCCAGCAGCTTTGACAGGGGAGGACTAGCGGGTATCGACAATGAGCAGTTCTTC
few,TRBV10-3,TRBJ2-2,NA,CAISDRGATGELFF,TGTGCCATCAGTGACCGAGGTGCGACCGGGGAGCTGTTTTTT
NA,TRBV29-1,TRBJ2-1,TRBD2,CSVDKTSGMESDEQFF,TGCAGCGTTGACAAGACTAGCGGGATGGAATCTGATGAGCAGTTCTTC
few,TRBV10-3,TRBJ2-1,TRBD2,CAISEPWTSGRPSEQFF,TGTGCCATCAGTGAGCCCTGGACTAGCGGGAGGCCCAGCGAGCAGTTCTTC
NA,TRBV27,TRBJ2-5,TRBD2,CASRLLAGTVGQYF,TGTGCCAGCAGGCTACTAGCGGGGACCGTCGGGCAGTACTTC
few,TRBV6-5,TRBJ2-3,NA,CASSYSAGMADTQYF,TGTGCCAGCAGTTACTCGGCGGGAATGGCAGATACGCAGTATTTT
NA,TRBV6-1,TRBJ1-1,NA,CASSLGPGGAFF,TGTGCCAGCAGCCTGGGACCGGGAGGGGCTTTCTTT